The 24 T cell receptor beta chains below all came from one sample that was sequenced in a study of T-cell memory formation after mild COVID-19. MiXCR, run by TCRdb on the 5' RACE reads, gives a single entry per CDR3 protein. The sample yields roughly 100,000 distinct CDR3 sequences, around 12% seen once. Sequencing was carried out using PBMCs or a T cell subset sorted from them (not recorded which). The receptors were gathered from an adult woman who had mild COVID-19 (a few samples of this study predate the infection). Cell type and time point are not known.

This clonotype was detected a few times. The chain employs TRBV20-1 and TRBJ1-5; D gene unclear. Germline-derived CDR1 and CDR2 are DFQATT and SNEGSKA (reference sequence). The CDR3 runs 13 residues. The germline V and J ends were trimmed by 6 bases and 1 base, with 10 bases remaining between them. CDR3 sequence (DNA): TGCAGTGCCCCGGACCTAAGCAATCAGCCCCAGCATTTT. It encodes CSAPDLSNQPQHF.

This clonotype was seen a handful of times. The J gene is TRBJ2-7, the V gene TRBV7-9; a possible D gene is TRBD2 (5 bases). This CDR3 contains 12 residues. Germline CDR1 is SEHNR and CDR2 is FQNEAQ (reference sequence). The germline V and J ends were trimmed by 4 bases and 5 bases, with 9 bases remaining between them. As DNA, the CDR3 is TGTGCCAGCAGCTCGGTGGGAGACGAGCAGTACTTC. Amino acids: CASSSVGDEQYF.

The V call is TRBV9, the J call TRBJ2-7, with 9 bases fitting TRBD2. This CDR3 comprises 15 residues. V gave up 0 bases and J gave up 1 base; unmatched junction bases: 2. Germline V gene lookup returns CDR1 SGDLS and CDR2 YYNGEE. The DNA of the CDR3 is TGTGCCAGCAGCGTAGATAGCGGGGGTTCCTACGAGCAGTACTTC. Translation gives CASSVDSGGSYEQYF.

At least ten counts were recorded for this clonotype. CDR3 loop: CASSSPWGEQFF. CDR3 DNA: TGTGCCAGCAGCTCGCCTTGGGGTGAGCAGTTCTTC. The chain links TRBV11-2 to TRBJ2-1; no firm D call. Trimming pared 4 bases from V and 9 bases from J, leaving 10 bases between. CDR3 size: 12 residues. Germline loops: CDR1 SGHAT, CDR2 FQNNGV. The whole variable domain, remainder taken from reference TRBV11-2 and TRBJ2-1, is EAGVAQSPRYKIIEKRQSVAFWCNPISGHATLYWYQQILGQGPKLLIQFQNNGVVDDSQLPKDRFSAERLKGVDSTLKIQPAKLEDSAVYLCASSSPWGEQFFGPGTRLTVL.

In its sample, this clonotype was seen a few times. The J gene is TRBJ2-1, the V gene TRBV5-4, with TRBD2 matching over 7 bases. Losses at the gene ends were 1 base for V and 0 bases for J; bases not matched to a gene: 7. The CDR3 sequence is 17 residues long. Germline loops: CDR1 SGHNT, CDR2 YYREEE (reference sequence). CDR3 loop: CASSLFSGDYSYNEQFF. The DNA of the CDR3 is TGTGCCAGCAGCTTGTTCAGCGGGGATTACTCCTACAATGAGCAGTTCTTC.

This rearrangement joins TRBV7-6 to TRBJ2-3; 9 positions match TRBD2. From germline, CDR1 is SGHVS and CDR2 FNYEAQ. The CDR3 covers 16 residues. The V segment lost 1 base and the J segment 1 base; nucleotides outside the gene matches: 3. CDR3 amino acids: CASSLERTSGTDTQYF. The CDR3 DNA reads TGTGCCAGCAGCTTAGAAAGGACTAGCGGCACAGATACGCAGTATTTT.

V and J are TRBV9 and TRBJ1-6; D not certain. Germline-derived CDR1 and CDR2 are SGDLS and YYNGEE. Deletions cut 6 bases from V and 5 bases from J, with 6 bases between. This CDR3 contains 12 residues. CDR3 region: CASNLDNSPLHF. The DNA for the CDR3 is TGTGCCAGCAATTTGGATAATTCACCCCTCCACTTT.

This chain uses TRBV7-8 with TRBJ2-2; D is ambiguous. The CDR3 covers 13 residues. Germline V gene data show CDR1 as SGHVS and CDR2 as FQNEAQ. V lost 5 bases and J 4 bases, leaving 8 bases between the germline ends. CDR3 sequence (DNA): TGTGCCAGCAGCCTCGGAATCACCGGGGAGCTGTTTTTT. Protein product: CASSLGITGELFF.

The gene calls are TRBV3-1 and TRBJ1-2, with D possibly TRBD1 on 6 matching bases. This CDR3 has 18 residues. CDR1 LGHDT and CDR2 YNNKEL come from the germline V gene (reference sequence). The V end was cut by 1 base, the J end by 2 bases, with 20 bases between. CDR3 residues: CASSQAPPYREANYGYTF. CDR3 in DNA: TGTGCCAGCAGCCAAGCCCCACCTTACAGGGAAGCAAACTATGGCTACACCTTC.

V gene TRBV20-1 combines with J gene TRBJ2-5; TRBD1 agrees at 7 bases. The germline CDR1 and CDR2 sequences are DFQATT and SNEGSKA (reference sequence). The CDR3 has 15 amino acids. J was trimmed by 1 base and V by 3 bases; bases with no gene match: 8. CDR3 in amino acids: CSASVRDSPQETQYF. CDR3 nucleotides: TGCAGTGCTAGTGTCCGGGACAGCCCCCAAGAGACCCAGTACTTC.

This clonotype was detected only a few times. The gene calls are TRBV4-1 and TRBJ2-5; D is perhaps TRBD2 (5 bases). Germline V gene sequence: CDR1 MGHRA, CDR2 YSYEKL. There are 15 residues in the CDR3. Trimming stripped 0 bases from V and 1 base from J, with 9 bases between. CDR3 in DNA: TGCGCCAGCAGCCAAGAGAGGGCAGGCCAAGAGACCCAGTACTTC. It encodes CASSQERAGQETQYF.

V and J are TRBV12-3 or TRBV12-4 and TRBJ2-1, with D perhaps TRBD2 (6 bases). V gave up 3 bases and J gave up 7 bases, with 13 bases separating them. There are 14 residues in the CDR3. CDR3 sequence: CASSLTPGGNEQFF. The CDR3 DNA reads as TGTGCCAGCAGTTTGACCCCCGGAGGGAATGAGCAGTTCTTC.

This clonotype showed up just a few times. The chain has TRBV12-3 or TRBV12-4 and TRBJ2-2; TRBD1 matches 10 bases. Trimming at V came to 0 bases and at J to 6 bases, leaving 4 bases not matched to a gene. The CDR3 loop spans 16 amino acids. The CDR3 here is CASSLATGTGAGELFF. The DNA for the CDR3 is TGTGCCAGCAGTTTAGCCACCGGGACAGGGGCCGGGGAGCTGTTTTTT.

This clonotype was detected only a few times. The V and J genes are TRBV7-2 and TRBJ2-3, with TRBD2 identical over 14 bases. CDR3 size: 18 residues. Trimming took 3 bases from V and 0 from J; bases not matched to a gene: 5. Germline CDR1 SGHTA, CDR2 FQGNSA. Here the CDR3 DNA reads TGTGCCAGCAGCTTCGGGACTAGCGGGAGCTTCAGCACAGATACGCAGTATTTT. This sequence encodes CASSFGTSGSFSTDTQYF.

V is TRBV6-1 and J is TRBJ2-7, with 10 bases identical to TRBD1. CDR1 and CDR2 from the germline V gene are MNHNS and SASEGT. This CDR3 has 14 amino acids. Unmatched junction bases numbered 5, after V lost 7 bases and J lost 2 bases. The CDR3 nucleotides are TGTGCCAGCATGGTTGGGACAGGGGCCTACGAGCAGTACTTC. It yields the protein CASMVGTGAYEQYF.

The V and J genes are TRBV5-1 and TRBJ2-7; D not certain. The CDR3 has 12 amino acids. V was trimmed by 4 bases and J by 5 bases, leaving 10 bases between them. Germline V CDR1 and CDR2: SGHRS, YFSETQ. The CDR3 DNA sequence: TGCGCCAGCAGCCTCCGGCTAGACGAGCAGTACTTC. It is translated as CASSLRLDEQYF.

The chain is built from TRBV29-1 and TRBJ2-1, with D unclear. The CDR3 consists of 11 residues. Trimming stripped 3 bases from V and 4 bases from J, with 4 bases between. Germline V gene lookup returns CDR1 SQVTM and CDR2 ANQGSEA. The DNA for the CDR3 is TGCAGCGTTGAGGAGTACAATGAGCAGTTCTTC. Protein sequence: CSVEEYNEQFF.

This clonotype was picked up many times. The chain joins TRBV12-3 or TRBV12-4 to TRBJ2-1; TRBD2 matches at 11 bases. Trimming removed 1 base from V and 0 bases from J; junction bases left unmatched: 2. The CDR3 is 17 residues long. In DNA, the CDR3 is TGTGCCAGCAGTTTAGGCACTAGCGGGGGCTCCTACAATGAGCAGTTCTTC. Translated, it gives CASSLGTSGGSYNEQFF.

The chain uses TRBV12-3 or TRBV12-4 and TRBJ1-6, with 8 bases matching TRBD1. This CDR3 has 14 residues. Trimming at V came to 6 bases and at J to 8 bases, leaving 6 bases not matched to a gene. CDR3 in amino acids: CASRPGQAYSPLHF. The CDR3 bases are TGTGCCAGCAGGCCGGGACAGGCATATTCACCCCTCCACTTT.

The V gene is TRBV12-3 or TRBV12-4, the J gene TRBJ2-5, with D hard to call. The CDR3 sequence is 14 residues long. Trimming shortened V by 8 bases and J by 4 bases, and 17 bases separated the two germline ends. The chain's CDR3 is CASSLPGPLETQYF. As DNA, the CDR3 is TGTGCCAGCTCCCTCCCCGGGCCCCTAGAGACCCAGTACTTC.

This clonotype was detected only a few times. CDR3 sequence reads: CASGLRSGGQETQYF. In DNA, the CDR3 is TGTGCTAGTGGTTTGCGGTCCGGGGGGCAAGAGACCCAGTACTTC. The gene calls are TRBV12-5 and TRBJ2-5; 7 positions match TRBD2. The CDR3 loop spans 15 amino acids. V was pared by 2 bases and J by 2 bases, with 5 bases of the junction left unmatched. Per the germline V gene, CDR1 is LGHNT and CDR2 is FRNRAP.

This clonotype has just a few counts. This chain connects TRBV5-1 to TRBJ1-1; D gene uncertain. The ends were cut back, 5 bases at V and 1 base at J, with 9 bases in the middle. The CDR3 contains 13 residues. Germline lookup yields CDR1 SGHRS and CDR2 YFSETQ. The CDR3 sequence is CASSYRTNTEAFF. The CDR3 DNA reads as TGCGCCAGCAGTTATCGGACGAACACTGAAGCTTTCTTT.

The DNA for the CDR3 is TGCAGTGCTAGTATCCGTTACGAGCAGTACTTC. It codes for CSASIRYEQYF. This chain joins TRBV20-1 and TRBJ2-7; D unclear. Trimming took 3 bases from V and 4 from J, leaving 7 bases between them. Germline lookup yields CDR1 DFQATT and CDR2 SNEGSKA (reference sequence). The CDR3 contains 11 residues.

The V gene is TRBV5-1, the J gene TRBJ2-7; D gene unclear. The germline V gene has CDR1 SGHRS and CDR2 YFSETQ. The V gene lost 0 bases and the J gene lost 3 bases, with 7 bases spanning the gap. CDR3 length equals 13 residues. The CDR3, as DNA: TGCGCCAGCAGCTTGGCGCCAGACTACGAGCAGTACTTC. Protein product: CASSLAPDYEQYF. The entire variable domain, with the rest obtained from reference TRBV5-1 and TRBJ2-7, is as follows: KAGVTQTPRYLIKTRGQQVTLSCSPISGHRSVSWYQQTPGQGLQFLFEYFSETQRNKGNFPGRFSGRQFSNSRSEMNVSTLELGDSALYLCASSLAPDYEQYFGPGTRLTVT.